This TCR beta chain is drawn from a study of blood T cells in healthy people across ages (dated by TCRdb to about 2015). A note on the overall study: In model experiments, template switching captured about one uniquely barcoded TCR beta cDNA molecule for every two T cells. To avoid experimental bias, donors of different ages were spread randomly across the sequencing lanes. Age-related changes in TCR beta repertoire diversity were measured in the study by deep sequencing normalized with unique cDNA molecular identifiers. The study analyzed two additional independent replicas of 1 million unique cDNA reads from the same blood draw for two donors, one aged 18 to 29 and one aged 80 or older. Donors were grouped into four age groups: young (average approximately 15 years), middle-aged (39), aged (around 66) and long-lived (just over 80). The paper as a whole reports these results and caveats: Compared with the aged group, the long-lived group had more naive CD4+ T cells, fewer expanded clones and increased TCR diversity, a pattern suggesting age selection. There was a strong correlation between observed TCR beta diversity and the percentage of naive T cells measured by flow cytometry. Because the CMV infection status of the donors was unknown, age-related changes in expanded clonotypes may potentially have been confounded. Estimates of total diversity from one million sequenced T cells were regarded as lower bounds and underestimates. Conclusive comparison of naive and antigen-experienced compartments was prevented by the profiling of bulk unsorted PBMCs. As age increased, observed TCR beta diversity per million T cells dropped in a roughly linear way, and a significant reduction was already evident by age 40.

In this sample, this clonotype turned up a few times. Its antigen remains unidentified. No base quality values were provided; no much bigger clone lies one nucleotide off. The library was generated by 5' RACE. Sequencing instrument: Illumina HiSeq 2500. A second about 6 to 11 cycle PCR used a sample-barcoded 5' primer and a J-beta primer mix. Each TCR beta cDNA molecule received a unique molecular identifier from a template-switch 5' adaptor carrying 12 random nucleotides. Each sample yielded at least 2.5 million CDR3-containing paired-end reads. First-strand cDNA synthesis was performed from all RNA using the Mint cDNA synthesis kit, with priming by a TRBC-specific oligonucleotide. After uracil-DNA glycosylase treatment, a first 18-cycle PCR used universal primers M1SS and BC2_uni_R on all cDNA. As for the original processing: For normalization, 1 million high-quality reads, each with a distinct molecular identifier, were randomly selected from each sample. Instead of being binned into consensus sequences, reads with shared molecular identifiers were discarded. CDR3 identification, clonotype clustering and error correction used MiTCR with a Q25 quality threshold and the strictest error-elimination algorithm. A nonparametric unseen species model with Euler transformation was used to estimate a lower bound on total TCR beta diversity. TCRdb reprocessed the public reads (quality trimming at Q25 with fastp, clone calling with MiXCR) and kept in-frame beta chains. Duplicate CDR3 protein sequences are folded into a single record with the most common DNA and genes. TCRdb's processing, not the study's, gives the V and J calls here. The table for this sample lists 1.5 million to 2 million distinct CDR3 sequences; 49% of them were counted only once. Jointly, the top ten make up 2.1% of the sample.

The donors were 40 or so Caucasian individuals from Russia, aged roughly 6 to 100 years, who were systemically healthy. Each donor gave ten milliliters of peripheral blood, collected into EDTA-treated Vacutainer tubes. Ficoll-Paque density-gradient centrifugation was used to isolate PBMCs, with at least 6.5 million per sample. Trizol reagent was used to extract total RNA from PBMCs, with at least 6 micrograms per sample. Naive CD45RAhigh/CD27high T cell percentages were measured by flow cytometry on a PBMC aliquot from every donor. This receptor was identified in a woman in her thirties or forties in good health. Material for sequencing was blood.

This receptor has the CDR3 CAISESKAIAKNIQYF. The DNA sequence follows: TGTGCCATCAGTGAGTCGAAAGCTATAGCCAAAAACATTCAGTACTTC. The chain is assembled from TRBV10-3 and TRBJ2-4; confidence is insufficient to name the D gene. From the cysteine up to the phenylalanine, the CDR3 has a length of 16 residues. Of all the DNA, just the CDR3 is kept, 48 bases in frame from base 1. CDR1 and CDR2 were assigned from the germline V gene as ENHRY and SYGVKD. Cut back by 0 bases and 0 bases, the V and J ends lie 9 bases apart.